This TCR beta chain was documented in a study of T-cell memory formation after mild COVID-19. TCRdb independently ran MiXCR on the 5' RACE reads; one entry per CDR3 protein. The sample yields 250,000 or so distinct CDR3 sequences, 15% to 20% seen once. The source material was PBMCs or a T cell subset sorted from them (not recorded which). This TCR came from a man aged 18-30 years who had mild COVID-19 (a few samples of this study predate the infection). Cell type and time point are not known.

The CDR3 region is CASSDRGKVVGYTF. The CDR3, as DNA: TGTGCCAGCAGTGACAGGGGAAAGGTGGTTGGCTACACCTTC. The chain links TRBV2 to TRBJ1-2; weak D call: TRBD1 (6 bases). Looked up from germline, CDR1 is SNHLY and CDR2 is FYNNEI. CDR3 length equals 14 residues. Between the trimmed V and J ends, which lost 3 bases and 7 bases, there was a span of 15 bases.